The present T cell receptor beta chain was sequenced within a study of technical replicates of blood from a handful of donors. CDR1 and CDR2 (germline): SGHRS, YFSETQ. The CDR3 consists of 16 residues. V lost 4 bases, J lost 5 bases, and 7 bases stayed unmatched. Profiled with immunoSEQ multiplex PCR; TCRdb holds only in-frame clones, not every one. The sample comprises just over 80,000 clones, about 94% of which are singletons, and about 0.37% rests with the top ten. Material for sequencing was T cells isolated from PBMCs. The sequence derives from a human donor in good health. This rearrangement joins TRBV5-1 to TRBJ2-2; 11 nucleotides align to TRBD2. CDR3 sequence reads: CASSPVAGGETGELFF. The CDR3 nucleotides read TGCGCCAGCAGCCCGGTAGCGGGAGGGGAGACCGGGGAGCTGTTTTTT. The full variable domain, with the rest looked up from reference TRBV5-1 and TRBJ2-2, is KAGVTQTPRYLIKTRGQQVTLSCSPISGHRSVSWYQQTPGQGLQFLFEYFSETQRNKGNFPGRFSGRQFSNSRSEMNVSTLELGDSALYLCASSPVAGGETGELFFGEGSRLTVL.